A selection of T cell receptor beta chains follows, all from one sample in a study of shared clonotypes between healthy human individuals. Using immunoSEQ multiplex PCR, the repertoire was profiled, and TCRdb retains in-frame clones only, with some absent. This sample carries fewer than 600,000 clones, around 78% of them seen once, and the ten largest clones take 9.5% to 15%. The sequenced sample consisted of PBMCs. These receptors came from a woman between 40 and 50 years old in good health. Some clones in this sample may be carry-over from other donors' samples. CDR3s include the opening cysteine and the closing phenylalanine or tryptophan. The order of the fields is D gene, clone size, V gene, J gene, CDR3 protein, CDR3 DNA. A D gene is named only where the DNA matches it firmly. The size entry is marked missing in some rows and otherwise reads once, few, many or a size class.

NA	NA	TRBV27	TRBJ1-3	CASSLSSGNTIYF	TGTGCCAGCAGTTTAAGCTCTGGAAACACCATATATTTT
NA	NA	TRBV19	TRBJ2-7	CASSIRLEAGEQYF	TGTGCCAGTAGTATCAGACTAGAGGCGGGCGAGCAGTACTTC
NA	NA	TRBV7-2	TRBJ2-5	CASSLMGSGQETQYF	TGTGCCAGCAGCTTAATGGGTAGCGGCCAAGAGACCCAGTACTTC
NA	NA	TRBV2	TRBJ2-3	CASRAGSTDTQYF	TGTGCCAGCAGGGCAGGGTCAACAGATACGCAGTATTTT
TRBD1	NA	TRBV29-1	TRBJ2-7	CSAVGQGGAEQYF	TGCAGCGCCGTGGGACAGGGGGGCGCCGAGCAGTACTTC
TRBD2	NA	TRBV5-1	TRBJ2-1	CASSLSGRGLAGGAEQFF	TGCGCCAGCAGCTTGTCTGGTCGTGGACTAGCGGGAGGCGCGGAGCAGTTCTTC
NA	NA	TRBV15	TRBJ2-3	CATSRDPSTDTQYF	TGTGCCACCAGCAGAGATCCGAGCACAGATACGCAGTATTTT
NA	NA	TRBV5-6	TRBJ2-7	CASSLTSISYEQYF	TGTGCCAGCAGCTTGACTAGCATCTCCTACGAGCAGTACTTC
TRBD2	NA	TRBV14	TRBJ2-5	CASSPFPGTSGSSETQYF	TGTGCCAGCAGCCCGTTTCCCGGGACTAGCGGGAGCTCAGAGACCCAGTACTTC
TRBD2	few	TRBV2	TRBJ2-7	CASPRLAGSYEQYF	TGTGCCAGCCCCCGGCTAGCGGGATCCTACGAGCAGTACTTC
TRBD1	NA	TRBV6-1	TRBJ2-1	CASSETGDYNEQFF	TGTGCCAGCAGTGAAACAGGGGACTACAATGAGCAGTTCTTC
NA	NA	TRBV5-1	TRBJ2-4	CASSPEAKNIQYF	TGCGCCAGCAGCCCGGAGGCCAAAAACATTCAGTACTTC
NA	NA	TRBV27	TRBJ2-3	CASSLSGLVADTQYF	TGTGCCAGCAGTTTATCAGGGCTAGTAGCAGATACGCAGTATTTT
NA	many	TRBV5-4	TRBJ1-1	CASAGSNTEAFF	TGTGCCAGCGCCGGATCGAACACTGAAGCTTTCTTT
TRBD2	NA	TRBV19	TRBJ2-3	CASSALAGGLRDTQYF	TGTGCCAGTAGTGCCCTAGCGGGAGGGCTTAGAGATACGCAGTATTTT
TRBD2	NA	TRBV5-4	TRBJ2-3	CASSPGLAGDTQYF	TGTGCCAGCAGCCCCGGACTAGCGGGAGATACGCAGTATTTT
TRBD1	many	TRBV16	TRBJ2-3	CASSPGQGFFSDTQYF	TGTGCCAGCAGCCCCGGACAGGGGTTCTTCTCAGATACGCAGTATTTT
NA	NA	TRBV4-2	TRBJ2-7	CASSLISGGPFYEQYF	TGTGCCAGCAGCTTAATTTCGGGCGGCCCTTTTTACGAGCAGTACTTC
NA	NA	TRBV29-1	TRBJ1-2	CSVDSPPGGYTF	TGCAGCGTTGACTCCCCCCCGGGTGGCTACACCTTC
TRBD2	NA	TRBV7-9	TRBJ2-3	CASRTRLAASTDTQYF	TGTGCCAGCAGAACACGACTAGCGGCTAGCACAGATACGCAGTATTTT